This is a list of T cell receptor beta chains from one sample in a study of T-cell reconstitution after alpha-beta-depleted transplantation in children. TCRdb called the PCR reads again in MiXCR, with one record for every CDR3 protein. The repertoire holds about 540,000 distinct CDR3 sequences, with around 18% as singletons. Sequencing was performed on PBMCs from the stem cell graft donor, taken from the stem cell graft. The receptors come from a human donor who donated a stem cell graft to a child with acute lymphoblastic leukemia. The conserved cysteine and the conserved F or W are not part of the CDR3 here. The order of the fields is V gene, J gene, CDR3 protein.

>TRBV7-9|TRBJ2-5
ASSYSVGETQY
>TRBV6-1|TRBJ1-4
ASQGAAEAGKLF
>TRBV5-1|TRBJ2-7
ASRPGTGGNEQY
>TRBV7-6|TRBJ1-1
ASSPGDGGGTEAF
>TRBV12-3/TRBV12-4|TRBJ1-4
ASSLGAYEKLF
>TRBV27|TRBJ2-7
ASSSPGQASYEQY
>TRBV7-9|TRBJ1-1
ASSQGQGAEAF
>TRBV15|TRBJ1-6
ATSRDPGTRYNSPLH
>TRBV29-1|TRBJ1-3
SGHWSSGNTIY
>TRBV29-1|TRBJ2-7
SVWMSGEQY
>TRBV4-1|TRBJ2-7
ASSQDRREGGEQY
>TRBV18|TRBJ2-5
ASSPPGPGETQY
>TRBV27|TRBJ1-3
ASSPYEGQLGNTIY
>TRBV5-1|TRBJ1-3
ASSSRQGGNTIY
>TRBV3-1|TRBJ2-1
ATSKGVPGGNEQF
>TRBV13|TRBJ2-3
ASSFKAGKSTDTQY
>TRBV27|TRBJ2-7
ASSLTQSYEQY
>TRBV9|TRBJ2-5
ASSATGGGQETQY
>TRBV2|TRBJ2-1
ASSVRVDRGFLDEQF
>TRBV5-8|TRBJ2-5
ASSVVFMD
>TRBV12-3/TRBV12-4|TRBJ2-2
ASSNSQYGGELF
>TRBV12-3/TRBV12-4|TRBJ1-3
ASSPHTGSGNTIY
>TRBV7-2|TRBJ1-5
ASGSGAHQPQH
>TRBV6-2/TRBV6-3|TRBJ2-7
ASSKMTSGTTYEQY
>TRBV12-3/TRBV12-4|TRBJ1-1
ASSWGEVGEAF
>TRBV7-2|TRBJ1-1
ASSLGVGAFEAF
>TRBV5-5|TRBJ1-2
ASSPQTGGYT
>TRBV20-1|TRBJ2-1
SARGATGEQF
>TRBV20-1|TRBJ2-7
SAGGRSAGDPYEQY
>TRBV7-8|TRBJ2-2
ASSLARRGSGELF
>TRBV12-3/TRBV12-4|TRBJ2-5
ASSFSLAGVETQY
>TRBV7-3|TRBJ1-1
ASSLTGPGYTEAF
>TRBV27|TRBJ2-1
ASRPTSGRENEQF
>TRBV5-5|TRBJ2-1
ASSSIMTGGAYNEQF
>TRBV3-1|TRBJ1-2
ASSQGGTGALYGYT
>TRBV7-7|TRBJ2-2
AVPERELGTGELF
>TRBV20-1|TRBJ1-1
SARSDRGPEAF
>TRBV6-1|TRBJ2-1
ASTNKAAYNEQF
>TRBV7-9|TRBJ1-1
ASSLDLTMAEAF
>TRBV4-1|TRBJ2-1
ASSQDGPEIYNEQF
>TRBV5-5|TRBJ1-5
ASSLSGLRNQPQH
>TRBV20-1|TRBJ1-1
SARDQGGRKFNTEAF
>TRBV29-1|TRBJ2-7
SVEIGGLSYEQY
>TRBV7-2|TRBJ2-1
ASSSHPGRAYNEQF
>TRBV6-2/TRBV6-3|TRBJ2-1
ASRITSAGEQF
>TRBV13|TRBJ2-1
ASSVPGAYEQF
>TRBV12-3/TRBV12-4|TRBJ1-2
ASTGTGGGYGYT
>TRBV12-3/TRBV12-4|TRBJ1-1
ASSFYGAEAF
>TRBV5-4|TRBJ1-3
ASSLDPGRPFSGNTIY
>TRBV29-1|TRBJ2-1
SVVSGSPLSYNEQF
>TRBV7-2|TRBJ1-1
ASSLMSGKGTEAF
>TRBV5-1|TRBJ2-1
ASSLGTGADEQF
>TRBV12-3/TRBV12-4|TRBJ2-1
ASSFEGGIYEQF
>TRBV5-1|TRBJ1-1
ASSWDRGGTEAF
>TRBV4-2|TRBJ2-7
ASSQRAGGYEQY